What follows are 14 T cell receptor beta chains derived from one specimen sequenced in a study of response to subunit inactivated influenza vaccine. A single record per CDR3 protein comes from TCRdb applying MiXCR to the RT-PCR reads. The sample has 650,000 to 800,000 distinct CDR3 sequences, less than 20% seen once. The sample in question was PBMCs from blood, obtained around 5 days after vaccination. These TCRs come from a man in his forties or fifties who received an inactivated influenza vaccine.

This chain links TRBV4-3 with TRBJ2-7; 7 nucleotides line up with TRBD2. With 0 bases clipped from V and 2 bases from J, the junction kept 4 bases outside the gene matches. In germline, CDR1 is LGHNA, CDR2 YSLEER. CDR3 length equals 15 residues. The CDR3: CASSQEVGGAYEQYF. The CDR3 region has the DNA TGCGCCAGCAGCCAAGAGGTGGGGGGGGCCTACGAGCAGTACTTC.

This clonotype was detected only once. This chain uses TRBV2 with TRBJ1-4; D perhaps matches TRBD1 (5 bases). This CDR3 has 17 amino acids. Looked up from germline, CDR1 is SNHLY and CDR2 is FYNNEI. The ends were cut back, 6 bases at V and 4 bases at J, with 21 bases in the middle. In nucleotides, the CDR3 is TGTGCCAGCAGGAGACAGTCCCACGGGTTTCTTAATGAAAAACTGTTTTTT. This translates into CASRRQSHGFLNEKLFF.

This clonotype was observed a few times. The V call is TRBV12-3 or TRBV12-4, the J call TRBJ1-1; D is perhaps TRBD1 (5 bases). The CDR3 length is 15 residues. V was clipped by 5 bases and J by 4 bases, with 17 bases between them. DNA for the CDR3: TGTGCCAGCAGTCCTCCGGGACTCGGTGGCACTGAAGCTTTCTTT. It encodes CASSPPGLGGTEAFF.

V and J are TRBV6-1 and TRBJ2-3, with D tentatively TRBD2 (5 bases). CDR1 is MNHNS, CDR2 SASEGT, per germline. The CDR3 is 15 amino acids. V was shortened by 6 bases and J by 2 bases, with 15 bases between the two germline ends. This CDR3 is CASSHLRGYTDTQYF. In nucleotides, the CDR3 is TGTGCCAGCAGCCACCTTAGAGGGTACACAGATACGCAGTATTTT.

This chain connects TRBV2 to TRBJ2-1, with TRBD2 matching 10 bases. The CDR3 is made up of 15 amino acids. The J segment lost 5 bases and the V segment lost 3 bases, leaving 4 bases of the junction unmatched. Per the germline V gene, CDR1 is SNHLY and CDR2 is FYNNEI. As DNA, the CDR3 is TGTGCCAGCAGTGATAGACTAGCGGGCAACAATGAGCAGTTCTTC. Its protein is CASSDRLAGNNEQFF.

This clonotype was seen more than once but under ten times. The chain is built from TRBV4-3 and TRBJ1-6; 7 bases line up with TRBD1. CDR3 length: 15 residues. The V gene end was trimmed by 0 bases and the J gene end by 7 bases; junction bases not matched to a gene: 3. In germline, CDR1 is LGHNA, CDR2 YSLEER. The CDR3 protein is CASSQESQGNSPLHF. CDR3 in DNA: TGCGCCAGCAGCCAAGAATCACAGGGGAATTCACCCCTCCACTTT.

This clonotype was detected only a few times. As DNA, the CDR3 is TGTGCCAGCAGCCCTCGGGGGGGGAGGGATGAAAAACTGTTTTTT. This sequence encodes CASSPRGGRDEKLFF. The chain recombines TRBV21-1 with TRBJ1-4. TRBV21-1 has pseudogene status. This CDR3 contains 15 residues.

This clonotype came up many times. The chain recombines TRBV12-3 or TRBV12-4 with TRBJ2-7; TRBD1 matches 9 bases. The length of the CDR3 is 14 residues. Germline trimming cut 7 bases from V and 5 bases from J; bases unmatched to any gene: 9. The CDR3 DNA is TGTGCCAGCACCAAACAGGGGGCGCGTCACGAGCAGTACTTC. Protein product: CASTKQGARHEQYF.

This chain connects TRBV24-1 to TRBJ1-5, with unresolved D. Trimming left V 5 bases short and J 2 bases short, with 6 bases between. The CDR3 is made up of 13 amino acids. Germline CDR1 is KGHDR and CDR2 is SFDVKD. The CDR3 bases are TGTGCCACCAGTGCCTACGGCAATCAGCCCCAGCATTTT. This sequence encodes CATSAYGNQPQHF.

This clonotype has more than one count but fewer than ten. The chain has TRBV7-9 and TRBJ2-3, with TRBD2 matching over 11 bases. The CDR3 covers 15 residues. Germline CDR1 is SEHNR and CDR2 is FQNEAQ (reference sequence). V shed 5 bases and J 4 bases; nucleotides not matched to a gene: 5. The CDR3: CASSKLAGVADTQYF. As DNA, the CDR3 is TGTGCCAGCAGCAAACTAGCGGGAGTAGCAGATACGCAGTATTTT.

This clonotype showed up just a few times. V gene TRBV29-1 combines with J gene TRBJ2-7, with 12 nucleotides matching TRBD2. Trimming took 0 bases from V and 2 from J; bases not matched to a gene: 2. Germline V gene data show CDR1 as SQVTM and CDR2 as ANQGSEA. This CDR3 is 15 amino acids long. The CDR3 loop is CSVEDRTSGTYEQYF. CDR3 nucleotides: TGCAGCGTTGAAGATCGGACTAGCGGGACCTACGAGCAGTACTTC.

V and J are TRBV7-2 and TRBJ2-2, with TRBD1 as a possible D gene (5 bases). Deletions cut 2 bases from V and 0 bases from J, with 7 bases between. Germline CDR1 is SGHTA and CDR2 is FQGNSA. This CDR3 has 15 amino acids. The CDR3 DNA sequence: TGTGCCAGCAGCTTACCCAGGGCGAACACCGGGGAGCTGTTTTTT. It specifies CASSLPRANTGELFF.

The chain has TRBV6-6 and TRBJ2-5, with no clear D. V shed 6 bases and J shed 2 bases, with 7 bases lying between them. This CDR3 is 12 amino acids long. Per germline, CDR1 MNHNY and CDR2 SVGAGI (reference sequence). This chain's CDR3 is CASRIRQETQYF. The CDR3 nucleotides read TGTGCCAGCAGGATTCGGCAAGAGACCCAGTACTTC.

The genes are TRBV20-1 and TRBJ2-7, with 8 bases that match TRBD1. Germline CDR1 reads DFQATT; CDR2 reads SNEGSKA (reference sequence). The CDR3 is 15 residues long. Trimming cost V 5 bases and J 0 bases; bases outside gene matches: 9. The CDR3 DNA follows: TGCAGTGCTGGGGGACAGGCTACCAGCTCCTACGAGCAGTACTTC. It encodes CSAGGQATSSYEQYF.